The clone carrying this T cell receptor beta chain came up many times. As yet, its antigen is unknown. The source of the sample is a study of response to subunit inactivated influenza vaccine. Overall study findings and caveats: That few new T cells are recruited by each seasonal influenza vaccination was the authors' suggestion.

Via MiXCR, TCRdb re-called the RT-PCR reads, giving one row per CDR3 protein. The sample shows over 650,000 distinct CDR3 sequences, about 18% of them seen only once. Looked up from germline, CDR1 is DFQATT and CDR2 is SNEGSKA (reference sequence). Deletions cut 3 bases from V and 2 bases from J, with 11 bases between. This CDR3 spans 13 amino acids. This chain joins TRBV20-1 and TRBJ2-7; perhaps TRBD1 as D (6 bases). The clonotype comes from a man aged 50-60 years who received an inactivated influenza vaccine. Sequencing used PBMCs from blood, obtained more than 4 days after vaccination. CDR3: CSARWDTTYEQYF. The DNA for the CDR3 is TGCAGTGCTAGGTGGGACACCACCTACGAGCAGTACTTC.